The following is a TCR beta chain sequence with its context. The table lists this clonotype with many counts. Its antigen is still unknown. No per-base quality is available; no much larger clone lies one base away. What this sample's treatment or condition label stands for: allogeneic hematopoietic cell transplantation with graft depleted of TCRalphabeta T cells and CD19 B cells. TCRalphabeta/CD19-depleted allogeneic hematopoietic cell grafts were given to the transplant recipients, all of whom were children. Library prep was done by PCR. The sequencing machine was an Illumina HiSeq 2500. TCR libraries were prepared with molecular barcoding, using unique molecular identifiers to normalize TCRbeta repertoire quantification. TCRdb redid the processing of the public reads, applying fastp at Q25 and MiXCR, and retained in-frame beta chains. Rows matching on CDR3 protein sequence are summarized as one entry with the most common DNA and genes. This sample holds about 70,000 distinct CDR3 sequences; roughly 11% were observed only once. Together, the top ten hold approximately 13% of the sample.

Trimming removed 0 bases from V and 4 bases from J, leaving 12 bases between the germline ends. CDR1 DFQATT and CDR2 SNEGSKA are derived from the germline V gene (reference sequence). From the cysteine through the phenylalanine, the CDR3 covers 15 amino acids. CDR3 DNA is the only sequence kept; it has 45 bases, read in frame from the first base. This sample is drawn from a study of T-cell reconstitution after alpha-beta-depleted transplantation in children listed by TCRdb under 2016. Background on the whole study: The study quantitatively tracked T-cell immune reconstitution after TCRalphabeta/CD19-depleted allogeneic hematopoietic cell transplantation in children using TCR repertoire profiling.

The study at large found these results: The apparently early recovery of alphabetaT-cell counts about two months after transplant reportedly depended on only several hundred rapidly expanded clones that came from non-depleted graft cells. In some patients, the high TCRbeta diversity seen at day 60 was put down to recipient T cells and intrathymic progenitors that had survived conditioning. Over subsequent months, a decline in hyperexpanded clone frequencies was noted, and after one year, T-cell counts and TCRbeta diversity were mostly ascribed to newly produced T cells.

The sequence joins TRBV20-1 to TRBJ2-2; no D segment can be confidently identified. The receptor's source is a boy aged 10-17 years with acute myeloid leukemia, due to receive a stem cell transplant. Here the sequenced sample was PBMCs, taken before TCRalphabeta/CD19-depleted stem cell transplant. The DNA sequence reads TGCAGTGCTAGAGATAACAGCCATCTCACCGGGGAGCTGTTTTTT. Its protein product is CSARDNSHLTGELFF.